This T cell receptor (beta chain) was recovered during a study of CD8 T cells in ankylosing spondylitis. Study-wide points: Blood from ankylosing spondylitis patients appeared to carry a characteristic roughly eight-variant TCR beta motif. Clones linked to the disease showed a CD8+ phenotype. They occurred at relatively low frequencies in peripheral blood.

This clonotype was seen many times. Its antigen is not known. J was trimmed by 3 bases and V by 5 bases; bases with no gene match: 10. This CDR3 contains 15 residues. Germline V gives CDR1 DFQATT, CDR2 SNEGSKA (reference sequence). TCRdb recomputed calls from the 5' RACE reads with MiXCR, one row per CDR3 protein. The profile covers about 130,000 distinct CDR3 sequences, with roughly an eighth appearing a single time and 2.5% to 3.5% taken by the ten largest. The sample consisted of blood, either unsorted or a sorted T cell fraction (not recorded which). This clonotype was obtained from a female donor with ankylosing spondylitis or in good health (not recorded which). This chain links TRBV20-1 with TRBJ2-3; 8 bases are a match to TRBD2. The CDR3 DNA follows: TGCAGTGCTGCTCTTGTCGCGGGGGGTACAGATACGCAGTATTTT. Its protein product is CSAALVAGGTDTQYF.